Following are 18 T cell receptor beta chains from one sample sequenced in a study of T cells in Graves' hyperthyroidism and ophthalmopathy. There were TCR beta CDR3 regions amplified from RNA transcripts. The study used the HTBI primer set for a first-round RT-PCR of the TCR CDR3. TCRdb analysed the multiplex PCR reads with MiXCR anew, one entry per CDR3 protein. The repertoire has around 300,000 distinct CDR3 sequences, around a fifth of them found once; the top ten carry roughly 39%. Sequencing was done on a sample of blood. Every receptor here comes from a man aged 45-65 years with Graves' ophthalmopathy.

This clonotype has a count of ten or more. This CDR3 reads CAWSHTGGLLAQHF. In nucleotides, the CDR3 is TGTGCCTGGAGTCACACAGGGGGGTTGTTGGCCCAGCATTTT. V gene TRBV30 combines with J gene TRBJ1-5; TRBD1 matches 8 bases. V shed 2 bases and J 11 bases; nucleotides not matched to a gene: 11. Germline values: CDR1 GTSNPN, CDR2 SVGIG (reference sequence). The length of the CDR3 is 14 residues.

This clonotype was seen repeatedly, ten times or more. V gene TRBV6-1 combines with J gene TRBJ2-1; 8 positions match TRBD2. Germline-derived CDR1 and CDR2 are MNHNS and SASEGT. The CDR3 has 15 amino acids. The V gene end was trimmed by 4 bases and the J gene end by 3 bases; junction bases not matched to a gene: 5. The CDR3 DNA reads as TGTGCCAGCAGTGTGGGACTAGATGGCTACAATGAGCAGTTCTTC. This sequence encodes CASSVGLDGYNEQFF.

V is TRBV19 and J is TRBJ2-5; D not resolved. Germline V gives CDR1 LNHDA, CDR2 SQIVND (reference sequence). The CDR3 sequence is 14 residues long. Deletions cut 7 bases from V and 4 bases from J, with 16 bases between. The CDR3: CASKISTRGETQYF. For the CDR3, the DNA is TGTGCCAGTAAGATTTCGACCAGAGGAGAGACCCAGTACTTC. Filled out from reference TRBV19 and TRBJ2-5, the complete variable domain reads DGGITQSPKYLFRKEGQNVTLSCEQNLNHDAMYWYRQDPGQGLRLIYYSQIVNDFQKGDIAEGYSVSREKKESFPLTVTSAQKNPTAFYLCASKISTRGETQYFGPGTRLLVL.

This clonotype is a singleton in its sample. One end of the junction fails to match germline, which may point to a read error. The rearrangement links TRBV12-5 to TRBJ2-5; D gene unclear. The V gene's germline CDR1 is LGHNT and CDR2 FRNRAP. This CDR3 spans 12 amino acids. In DNA, the CDR3 is TGTGCTAGTGGTTTGGGCCAAGGGACCCAGTACTTC. It is translated as CASGLGQGTQYF.

The chain links TRBV20-1 to TRBJ2-5, with D perhaps being TRBD1 or TRBD2 (5 bases each). The V end lost 5 bases, the J end lost 7 bases, and 20 bases lay between the germline ends. This CDR3 contains 14 residues. Germline V lookup: CDR1 DFQATT, CDR2 SNEGSKA (reference sequence). The CDR3 DNA reads TGCAGTGCTGGGGCGCTAGCTTCGGGTGGGACCCAGTACTTC. Translated: CSAGALASGGTQYF.

This clonotype was seen repeatedly, ten times or more. The chain carries TRBV11-2 and TRBJ2-2, with D possibly being TRBD1 (5 bases). The CDR3 contains 14 residues. Germline-derived CDR1 and CDR2 are SGHAT and FQNNGV. Trimming pared 5 bases from V and 7 bases from J, leaving 14 bases between. The CDR3 bases are TGTGCCAGCAGCCCTGGACACTTCCGCGGGGAGCTGTTTTTT. Its translation: CASSPGHFRGELFF.

This clonotype was picked up a small number of times. The V gene is TRBV12-3 or TRBV12-4, the J gene TRBJ1-1, with D uncertain. The ends were cut back, 5 bases at V and 1 base at J, with 11 bases in the middle. The CDR3 sequence is 14 residues long. Written as DNA, the CDR3 is TGTGCCAGCAGTCCACTATTACCGAACACTGAAGCTTTCTTT. Translating it yields CASSPLLPNTEAFF.

This clonotype was found many times. The chain recombines TRBV20-1 with TRBJ2-7; D is possibly TRBD1 (5 bases). V was pared by 7 bases and J by 4 bases, with 29 bases between. The length of the CDR3 is 17 residues. The germline V gene has CDR1 DFQATT and CDR2 SNEGSKA (reference sequence). CDR3 in amino acids: CSGQPPSRQLVSYEQYF. The CDR3 nucleotides read TGCAGTGGCCAACCCCCAAGCCGACAGTTAGTTTCGTACGAGCAGTACTTC.

This clonotype was detected a few times. V usage is TRBV19 and J usage is TRBJ2-1, with 7 bases lining up with TRBD2. The CDR3 sequence is 16 residues long. J lost 4 bases, V lost 6 bases, and 12 bases had no gene match. CDR1 LNHDA and CDR2 SQIVND come from the germline V gene (reference sequence). This CDR3 reads CASRGSGQREYNEQFF. CDR3 nucleotides: TGTGCCAGTAGGGGTTCCGGCCAGCGGGAATACAATGAGCAGTTCTTC.

This clonotype was counted many times. The chain has TRBV28 and TRBJ2-3, with 8 positions matching TRBD2. The CDR3 covers 15 residues. CDR1 MDHEN and CDR2 SYDVKM come from the germline V gene. The trim removed 7 bases at V and 0 bases at J, leaving 6 bases unmatched. The CDR3 DNA sequence: TGTGCCAGCAAATTAAGCGGGAGTAGCACAGATACGCAGTATTTT. Its translation: CASKLSGSSTDTQYF.

The CDR3 region has the DNA TGTGCCAGCAGCTCTTCCGGGACAGGGGAAAGCTACACCTTC. Translating gives CASSSSGTGESYTF. V is TRBV7-9 and J is TRBJ1-2; 10 bases are shared with TRBD1. The germline CDR1 and CDR2 sequences are SEHNR and FQNEAQ (reference sequence). The CDR3 loop spans 14 amino acids. Losses at the gene ends were 4 bases for V and 9 bases for J; bases not matched to a gene: 8.

This clonotype came up many times. J is TRBJ1-2 and V is TRBV7-2; D gene ambiguous. With 1 base removed from V and 4 bases from J, the gap between germline ends came to 7 bases. This CDR3 spans 13 amino acids. Germline CDR1 and CDR2: SGHTA and FQGNSA. The CDR3: CASSLGRVYGYTF. CDR3 DNA sequence: TGTGCCAGCAGCTTAGGGCGGGTCTATGGCTACACCTTC.

The rearrangement uses TRBV14 and TRBJ1-1; a possible D gene is TRBD1 (5 bases). Germline CDR1 and CDR2: SGHDN and FVKESK. This CDR3 has 15 amino acids. Trimming removed 1 base at V and 1 base at J, with 10 bases between. The chain's CDR3 is CASSQGVGPNTEAFF. In DNA form, the CDR3 reads TGTGCCAGCAGCCAAGGAGTGGGACCGAACACTGAAGCTTTCTTT.

This clonotype was observed many times. The chain recombines TRBV28 with TRBJ1-5; D not resolved. Trimming took 3 bases from V and 8 from J, leaving 5 bases between them. This CDR3 has 11 amino acids. CDR1 is MDHEN and CDR2 is SYDVKM in the germline V gene. Here the CDR3 DNA reads TGTGCCAGCAGTTTTTTGGAGCCCCAGCATTTT. Translation gives CASSFLEPQHF.

This chain connects TRBV27 to TRBJ2-3, with 14 bases lining up with TRBD2. Germline values: CDR1 MNHEY, CDR2 SMNVEV (reference sequence). V dropped 5 bases and J dropped 7; count of bases not matched to a gene: 11. The CDR3 covers 17 residues. The CDR3 sequence: CASSLRLAGGGVNTQYF. The CDR3 DNA follows: TGTGCCAGCAGTCTCCGACTAGCGGGAGGGGGGGTGAATACGCAGTATTTT.

This clonotype appeared many times. V gene TRBV5-1 combines with J gene TRBJ2-3; 9 bases agree with TRBD1. The CDR3 runs to 16 residues. The V gene end was trimmed by 4 bases and the J gene end by 5 bases; junction bases not matched to a gene: 11. Germline CDR1 reads SGHRS; CDR2 reads YFSETQ. In DNA form, the CDR3 reads TGCGCCAGCAGCCACCGGTGGGGACAGGGAATAGATACGCAGTATTTT. This encodes CASSHRWGQGIDTQYF.

V gene TRBV20-1 combines with J gene TRBJ2-4, with D perhaps matching TRBD1 (5 bases). CDR1 and CDR2 (germline): DFQATT, SNEGSKA (reference sequence). This CDR3 is built from 14 residues. The DNA of the CDR3 is TGCAGCACCCAGGGTATTGGAGCCAAAAACATTCAGTACTTC. It is translated as CSTQGIGAKNIQYF.

This clonotype was picked up many times. The genes are TRBV11-2 and TRBJ1-6; TRBD1 is a possible D gene (5 bases). The germline V gene encodes CDR1 SGHAT and CDR2 FQNNGV. The CDR3 contains 15 residues. Trimming left V 0 bases short and J 7 bases short, with 10 bases between. CDR3 region: CASSLDPGTNSPLHF. CDR3 bases: TGTGCCAGCAGCTTAGACCCCGGGACCAATTCACCCCTCCACTTT. Complete variable domain (other parts from reference TRBV11-2 and TRBJ1-6): EAGVAQSPRYKIIEKRQSVAFWCNPISGHATLYWYQQILGQGPKLLIQFQNNGVVDDSQLPKDRFSAERLKGVDSTLKIQPAKLEDSAVYLCASSLDPGTNSPLHFGNGTRLTVT.